The sequence of this TCR beta chain was determined in a study of response to subunit inactivated influenza vaccine. To note about this clonotype: A much larger clone lies a single base off, so this may be a read error.

Looked up from germline, CDR1 is WNHNN and CDR2 is SYGVQD (reference sequence). CDR3 length: 13 residues. TCRdb called the RT-PCR reads again in MiXCR, with one record for every CDR3 protein. Seen here are about 830,000 distinct CDR3 sequences, 18% observed once, and the top ten hold roughly 10%. The sample in question was PBMCs from blood, obtained roughly 5 days after vaccination. The genes are TRBV10-1 and TRBJ2-3, with D unclear. The clonotype originates from a man in his fifties or sixties who received an inactivated influenza vaccine. The chain's CDR3 is CASSGDRTDTQFF. CDR3 bases: TGCGCCAGCAGTGGAGACCGCACAGATACGCAGTTTTTT.